What follows is one T cell receptor beta chain and its context. Its antigen remains unidentified. This sample is drawn from a study of OX40 agonist ivuxolimab in advanced cancers. Points from the study as a whole: More expanded clones were found, on average, in CD8+ than in CD4+ T cells. Antigen targets of the expanded peripheral T cells went undetermined.

The method was immunoSEQ multiplex PCR; TCRdb's version includes in-frame clones alone and lacks a portion of them. The repertoire holds 20,000 or so clones, with 70% to 90% as singletons. The receptor was isolated from an adult with an advanced solid tumor such as melanoma, head and neck, liver or kidney cancer. The sample in question was CD4+ or CD8+ T cells sorted from blood, obtained in a trial of the OX40 agonist ivuxolimab.

The chain's CDR3 is CASSFNRDFRNYGYTF. Written as DNA, the CDR3 is TGTGCCAGCAGCTTTAACCGGGACTTTAGAAACTATGGCTACACCTTC. The rearrangement uses TRBV7-2 and TRBJ1-2; the D gene is possibly TRBD1 (5 bases). V shed 3 bases and J shed 2 bases, with 16 bases lying between them. Germline CDR1 reads SGHTA; CDR2 reads FQGNSA. The CDR3 is 16 amino acids.